This T cell receptor (beta chain) derives from a study of control samples from healthy donors and cancer patients. This CDR3 has 12 residues. J was trimmed by 12 bases and V by 4 bases; bases with no gene match: 8. The germline CDR1 and CDR2 sequences are LNHDA and SQIVND (reference sequence). TCRdb's table, derived via immunoSEQ multiplex PCR, lists solely in-frame clones and lacks some. The data hold 90,000 to 150,000 clones, with more than 70% observed a single time. The sequence derives from a man in his forties in good health. The sequenced sample consisted of blood. V usage is TRBV19 and J usage is TRBJ2-7; 8 bases line up with TRBD2. The CDR3 DNA is TGTGCCAGTAGTACCCCAGCGGGGGTTCTGTACTTC. Its translation: CASSTPAGVLYF.